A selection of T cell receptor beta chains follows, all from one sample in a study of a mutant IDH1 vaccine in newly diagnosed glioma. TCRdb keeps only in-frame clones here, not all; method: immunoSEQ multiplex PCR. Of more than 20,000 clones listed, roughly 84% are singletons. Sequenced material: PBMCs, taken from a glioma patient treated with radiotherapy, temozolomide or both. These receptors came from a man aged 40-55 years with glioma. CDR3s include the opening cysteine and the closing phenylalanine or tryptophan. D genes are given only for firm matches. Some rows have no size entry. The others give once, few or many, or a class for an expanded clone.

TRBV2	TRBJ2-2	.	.	TGTGCCAGCAGTTACAGGGTGTTATGGGAGCTGTTTTTT	CASSYRVLWELFF
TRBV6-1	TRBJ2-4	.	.	TGTGCCAGCAGGACAGGTCTAGCCAAAAACATTCAGTACTTC	CASRTGLAKNIQYF
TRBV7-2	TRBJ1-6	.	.	TGTGCCAGCAGGCCCGCGAGCTCCTATAATTCACCCCTCCACTTT	CASRPASSYNSPLHF
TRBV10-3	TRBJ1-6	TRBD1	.	TGTGCCATCAGGGACAGGCCTAATTCACCCCTCCACTTT	CAIRDRPNSPLHF
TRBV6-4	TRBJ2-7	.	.	TGTGCCAGCAGCCCAACAGGGAACTCCTACGAGCAGTACTTC	CASSPTGNSYEQYF
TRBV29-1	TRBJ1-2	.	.	TGCAGCGCGGACCTTCCCAAGGGGTATGGCTACACCTTC	CSADLPKGYGYTF
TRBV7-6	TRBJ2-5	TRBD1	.	TGTGCCAGCAGCCCGTCCCCCACAGGGGCTGGGACCCAGTACTTC	CASSPSPTGAGTQYF
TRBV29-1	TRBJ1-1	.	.	TGCAGCGTTGAAGAACTGGTCAGTGACATGAACACTGAAGCTTTCTTT	CSVEELVSDMNTEAFF
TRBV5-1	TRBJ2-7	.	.	TGCGCCAGCAGCTTTACAGAGACCTACGAGCAGTACTTC	CASSFTETYEQYF
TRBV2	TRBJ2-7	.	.	TGTGCCAGCAGTGTGGGATTAGGACCCTACGAGCAGTACTTC	CASSVGLGPYEQYF
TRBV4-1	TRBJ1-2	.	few	TGCGCCAGCAGCCAAGCGGTCGGTTCTTATGGCTACACCTTC	CASSQAVGSYGYTF
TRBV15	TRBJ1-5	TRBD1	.	TGTGCCACCAGCAGAGATGTTGCACAGGGGATTGCGCCCCAGCATTTT	CATSRDVAQGIAPQHF
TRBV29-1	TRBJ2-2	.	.	TGCAGCGTCCCTTTGAAGGGCAGGGAGGACACCGGGGAGCTGTTTTTT	CSVPLKGREDTGELFF
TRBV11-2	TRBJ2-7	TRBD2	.	TGTGCCAGCAGCTTAACCACGACTAGCGGATCCTACGAGCAGTACTTC	CASSLTTTSGSYEQYF
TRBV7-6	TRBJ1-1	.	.	TGTGCCAGCAGCTTAGACCGTGGGCAGATGAACGGAGCTTTCTTT	CASSLDRGQMNGAFF
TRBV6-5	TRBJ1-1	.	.	TGTGCCAGCAGTTACTCGGGGAGGGGTAACACTGAAGCTTTCTTT	CASSYSGRGNTEAFF
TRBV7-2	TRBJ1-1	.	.	TGTGCCAGCAGCTTCATAGGGATCGGAACTGAAGCTTTCTTT	CASSFIGIGTEAFF
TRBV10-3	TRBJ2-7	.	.	TGTGCCATCAGTTTAGGGATCCTCTACGAGCAGTACTTC	CAISLGILYEQYF
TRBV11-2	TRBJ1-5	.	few	TGTGCCAGCAGCTTAGTACCGAATAGCAATCAGCCCCAGCATTTT	CASSLVPNSNQPQHF
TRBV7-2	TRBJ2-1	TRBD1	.	TGTGCCAGCAGCTTACGGACAGGGAGCTACAATGAGCAGTTCTTC	CASSLRTGSYNEQFF
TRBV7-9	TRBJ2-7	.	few	TGTGCCAGCAGCTGGCAGGACGAGCAGTACTTC	CASSWQDEQYF
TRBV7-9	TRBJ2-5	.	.	TGTGCCAGCAGCGAGTGGACCCCAGTGACCCAGTACTTC	CASSEWTPVTQYF
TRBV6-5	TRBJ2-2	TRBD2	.	TGTGCCAGCAGAACAGAACGGGGGGCCGGGGAGCTGTTTTTT	CASRTERGAGELFF
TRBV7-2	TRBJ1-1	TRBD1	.	TGTGCCAGCAGCCCTAACAGGGGGCGAGACGGCACTGAAGCTTTCTTT	CASSPNRGRDGTEAFF
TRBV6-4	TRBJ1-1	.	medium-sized	TGTGCCACCCAGACGGGAGACAACACTGAAGCTTTCTTT	CATQTGDNTEAFF
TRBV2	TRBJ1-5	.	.	TGTGCCAGCAGTGCGGCAGGGATCAATCAGCCCCAGCATTTT	CASSAAGINQPQHF
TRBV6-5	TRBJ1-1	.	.	TGTGCCAGCAGTTACTCTGATCGAGCTTTCTTT	CASSYSDRAFF
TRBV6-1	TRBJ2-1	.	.	TGTGCCAGCCCCCTTAGGGGGGACTCCTACAATGAGCAGTTCTTC	CASPLRGDSYNEQFF
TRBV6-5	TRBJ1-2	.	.	TGTGCCAGCAGTTACTCGGGAGCGCGAGGCTACACCTTC	CASSYSGARGYTF
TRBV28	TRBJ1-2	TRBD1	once	TGTGCCAGCAGTCCGGGACAGATGAGTGGCTACACCTTC	CASSPGQMSGYTF
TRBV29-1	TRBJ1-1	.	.	TGCAGCGTTGAAGTGGCCGGGCGGGGAGCTTTCTTT	CSVEVAGRGAFF
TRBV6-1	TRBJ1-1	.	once	TGTGCCAGCAGTGAGGTCGGCAGGCAAGCTTTCTTT	CASSEVGRQAFF
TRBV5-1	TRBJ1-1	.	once	TGCGCCAGCAGCTTCCCCGAGAGGAGTGGGAACACTGAAGCTTTCTTT	CASSFPERSGNTEAFF
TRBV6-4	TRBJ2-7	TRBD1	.	TGTGCCAGCAGTGTGGACAGGGGCTACGAGCAGTACTTC	CASSVDRGYEQYF
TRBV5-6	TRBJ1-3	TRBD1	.	TGTGCCAGCAGCCTGCCGGGACAGAGAACTGGAAACACCATATATTTT	CASSLPGQRTGNTIYF
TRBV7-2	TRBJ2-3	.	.	TGTGCCAGCAGCTTAGCTCCATGGGGCACAGATACGCAGTATTTT	CASSLAPWGTDTQYF
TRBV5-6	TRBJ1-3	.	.	TGTGCCAGCAGCTTACGGGGGTATCACACCATATATTTT	CASSLRGYHTIYF
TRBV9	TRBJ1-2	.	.	TGTGCCAGCAGCGTAGGAACAAGTAACTATGGCTACACCTTC	CASSVGTSNYGYTF
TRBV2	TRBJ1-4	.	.	TGTGCCAGCTGGGCAGACTATAATGAAAAACTGTTTTTT	CASWADYNEKLFF